These 27 T cell receptor beta chains share one sample of origin, sequenced in a study of regulatory T cells in long-lasting Graves disease. Construction of TCR beta libraries relied on iRepertoire HTBI primers and on Arm-PCR targeting CDR3 regions. From the multiplex PCR reads, TCRdb called clonotypes with MiXCR, one entry per CDR3 protein. Of 320,000 or so distinct CDR3 sequences detected, more than 15% appear once; the ten largest clones hold less than 45%. Time point described: newly diagnosed GD, antithyroid drugs for less than 3 months. PBMCs provided the RNA from which the TCR library was made. The sequencing used peripheral blood mononuclear cells (PBMCs), collected at new diagnosis, from a patient treated with antithyroid drugs. The receptors here all came from a female donor with Graves disease.

Concerning this clonotype itself: This may be a read error, as it is one base from a much larger clone. The chain carries TRBV27 and TRBJ2-1; D may be TRBD2 (5 bases). V was clipped by 5 bases and J by 13 bases, with 18 bases between them. The germline V gene encodes CDR1 MNHEY and CDR2 SMNVEV (reference sequence). The CDR3 has 13 amino acids. The CDR3 DNA is TGTGCCAGCAGTGGCCGGGTGGGAGAGACCCAGTTCTTC. It codes for CASSGRVGETQFF.

This clonotype was seen repeatedly, ten times or more. V is TRBV7-9 and J is TRBJ1-5, with TRBD1 matching over 8 bases. The CDR3 length is 16 residues. The ends lost 5 bases at V and 2 bases at J; junction bases unmatched: 8. The germline V gene encodes CDR1 SEHNR and CDR2 FQNEAQ (reference sequence). Here the CDR3 reads CASSRTQGGGNQPQHF. The CDR3 region has the DNA TGTGCCAGCAGCCGAACACAGGGGGGTGGCAATCAGCCCCAGCATTTT.

This clonotype showed up just a few times. This may stem from a read error, because a much larger clone lies one nucleotide away. This CDR3 is missing its conserved last phenylalanine or tryptophan, likely due to a read error. The rearrangement joins TRBV11-2 to TRBJ2-7, with no clear D. CDR1 is SGHAT and CDR2 is FQNNGV in the germline V gene. The V gene lost 1 base and the J gene lost 0 bases, with 7 bases spanning the gap. The CDR3 is made up of 14 amino acids. CDR3 sequence reads: CASSLGGNSYEQYL. In DNA form, the CDR3 reads TGTGCCAGCAGCTTAGGAGGCAACTCCTACGAGCAGTACTTA.

The chain links TRBV12-3 or TRBV12-4 to TRBJ1-5; TRBD1 matches 9 bases. J was trimmed by 2 bases and V by 5 bases; bases with no gene match: 7. This CDR3 has 16 amino acids. CDR3 nucleotides: TGTGCCAGCAGTCTCGCCACAGGGGGCGGCAATCAGCCCCAGCATTTT. Translation gives CASSLATGGGNQPQHF.

The V and J genes are TRBV6-2 or TRBV6-3 and TRBJ2-3; TRBD1 matches at 8 bases. The assigned J gene may be wrong: the sequence end matches TRBJ2-5 better. In germline, CDR1 is MNHEY, CDR2 SVGEGT. The CDR3 has 15 residues. CDR3: CASSSNRGTRQTQYF. The CDR3, as DNA: TGTGCCAGCAGCTCCAACAGGGGGACGAGGCAGACCCAGTACTTC.

The chain recombines TRBV10-2 with TRBJ2-6; the match to TRBD2 covers 7 bases. The CDR3 loop spans 18 amino acids. Trimming cost V 3 bases and J 3 bases; bases outside gene matches: 11. The germline V gene encodes CDR1 WSHSY and CDR2 SAAADI. The CDR3: CASSETGGRSVGANVLTF. CDR3 nucleotide sequence: TGCGCCAGCAGTGAAACGGGCGGGAGATCGGTTGGGGCCAACGTCCTGACTTTC.

This clonotype was detected many times. This sequence joins TRBV19 and TRBJ1-2; perhaps TRBD1 as D (5 bases). Germline CDR1 is LNHDA and CDR2 is SQIVND (reference sequence). The CDR3 is made up of 17 amino acids. The germline V and J ends were trimmed by 1 base and 4 bases, with 19 bases remaining between them. The CDR3 DNA sequence: TGTGCCAGTAGTATAGGGGCGGGAAGGGGCCTGTCCTATGGCTACACCTTC. This sequence encodes CASSIGAGRGLSYGYTF.

This clonotype has a handful of counts. This could be a read error, since a much larger clone is one nucleotide away. J is TRBJ2-1 and V is TRBV7-8; 7 nucleotides agree with TRBD2. Germline loops: CDR1 SGHVS, CDR2 FQNEAQ. The length of the CDR3 is 16 residues. The CDR3 reads CASSLWWAGVPNEQLF. The CDR3 nucleotides are TGTGCCAGCAGCTTATGGTGGGCGGGAGTCCCCAATGAGCAGCTCTTC.

At least ten counts were recorded for this clonotype. The genes are TRBV2 and TRBJ1-5, with D hard to call. CDR1 is SNHLY and CDR2 is FYNNEI in the germline V gene. The CDR3 spans 15 residues. The V end was cut by 2 bases, the J end by 10 bases, with 18 bases between. CDR3 sequence reads: CASSERTTASQPQHF. The CDR3 nucleotides read TGTGCCAGCAGTGAAAGAACAACAGCCTCTCAACCCCAGCATTTT.

This clonotype showed up many times. The V and J genes are TRBV12-3 or TRBV12-4 and TRBJ2-7, with 7 bases aligning to TRBD2. The trim removed 6 bases at V and 6 bases at J, leaving 5 bases unmatched. The CDR3 length is 12 residues. This CDR3 reads CASSLTSTEQYF. The CDR3 DNA follows: TGTGCCAGCAGCTTGACTAGCACCGAGCAGTACTTC.

The V call is TRBV3-1, the J call TRBJ2-1; 14 bases are a match to TRBD2. The CDR3 has 17 residues. With 4 bases clipped from V and 5 bases from J, the junction kept 7 bases outside the gene matches. In germline, CDR1 is LGHDT, CDR2 YNNKEL (reference sequence). The CDR3 sequence is CASSLNSGLAGDNEQFF. In DNA, the CDR3 is TGTGCCAGCAGCCTAAACTCGGGACTAGCGGGAGACAATGAGCAGTTCTTC.

There are many counts of this clonotype. This chain links TRBV6-2 or TRBV6-3 with TRBJ2-7; 10 nucleotides align to TRBD2. This CDR3 comprises 18 residues. Germline trimming cut 3 bases from V and 3 bases from J; bases unmatched to any gene: 14. The germline CDR1 and CDR2 sequences are MNHEY and SVGEGT. In DNA form, the CDR3 reads TGTGCCAGCAGTTATCGAAAGCGGGAGGGCCAATTGCTCTACGAGCAGTACTTC. Its protein product is CASSYRKREGQLLYEQYF.

Worth noting for this clonotype: A far larger clone is a single base away, which makes a read error likely. V is TRBV5-1 and J is TRBJ2-7; D is possibly TRBD2 (5 bases). This CDR3 region has 16 residues. V gave up 0 bases and J gave up 7 bases, with 20 bases separating them. CDR1 and CDR2 (germline): SGHRS, YFSETQ. CDR3 loop: CASSLEQLARSDEQYF. The DNA of the CDR3 is TGCGCCAGCAGCTTGGAGCAGCTAGCACGGAGCGATGAGCAGTACTTC.

The gene calls are TRBV29-1 and TRBJ2-2; D is perhaps TRBD1 (5 bases). CDR3 length equals 13 residues. V lost 5 bases to trimming and J lost 6 bases, with 13 bases between them. Germline CDR1 reads SQVTM; CDR2 reads ANQGSEA. The CDR3 loop is CSVQKGSAGELFF. In DNA, the CDR3 is TGCAGCGTTCAAAAGGGGTCGGCCGGGGAGCTGTTTTTT.

This clonotype came up many times. The chain links TRBV19 to TRBJ1-5, with D perhaps TRBD1 (6 bases). V lost 3 bases, J lost 1 base, and 13 bases lay in between. The germline V gene has CDR1 LNHDA and CDR2 SQIVND (reference sequence). This CDR3 contains 16 residues. The CDR3 region is CASSMWGARSNQPQHF. Written as DNA, the CDR3 is TGTGCCAGTAGTATGTGGGGGGCGAGAAGCAATCAGCCCCAGCATTTT.

The gene calls are TRBV6-2 or TRBV6-3 and TRBJ2-2; D not resolved. Trimming pared 6 bases from V and 6 bases from J, leaving 14 bases between. CDR1 MNHEY and CDR2 SVGEGT come from the germline V gene. This CDR3 comprises 14 residues. The CDR3 region has the DNA TGTGCCAGCAGCCCCAGCTCAGCGTCCGGGGAGCTGTTTTTT. This encodes CASSPSSASGELFF.

Many counts were recorded for this clonotype. The chain joins TRBV11-2 to TRBJ2-1, with D perhaps matching TRBD1 (6 bases). CDR1 is SGHAT, CDR2 FQNNGV, per germline. The CDR3 sequence is 17 residues long. Trimming stripped 5 bases from V and 6 bases from J, with 23 bases between. For the CDR3, the DNA is TGTGCCAGCAGCCCAACAAACCGCTATACAGGGACCAATGAGCAGTTCTTC. This translates into CASSPTNRYTGTNEQFF.

This clonotype has at least ten counts. The rearrangement joins TRBV30 to TRBJ2-1, with 10 nucleotides matching TRBD2. The CDR3 runs 15 residues. V shed 0 bases, J shed 4 bases, and the junction held 3 bases outside the gene matches. The germline gives CDR1 GTSNPN, CDR2 SVGIG (reference sequence). This CDR3 reads CAWSVVAGGYNEQFF. The DNA of the CDR3 is TGTGCCTGGAGTGTAGTAGCGGGAGGTTACAATGAGCAGTTCTTC.

There are a few counts of this clonotype. The chain combines TRBV14 with TRBJ2-1, with 7 nucleotides matching TRBD2. Germline V gives CDR1 SGHDN, CDR2 FVKESK. The CDR3 is 18 amino acids. V was clipped by 1 base and J by 2 bases; unmatched bases: 11. This CDR3 reads CASSQVPAGVIPYNEQFF. CDR3 sequence (DNA): TGTGCCAGCAGCCAAGTACCTGCGGGAGTCATCCCCTACAATGAGCAGTTCTTC.

In its sample, this clonotype was seen once. J is TRBJ2-1 and V is TRBV12-3 or TRBV12-4; 8 bases agree with TRBD2. V trimming: 3 bases; J trimming: 0 bases; junction bases outside the gene matches: 10. The CDR3 is made up of 18 amino acids. CDR3 sequence reads: CASSFRLAPPPSYNEQFF. DNA for the CDR3: TGTGCCAGCAGTTTCCGACTAGCGCCACCACCCTCCTACAATGAGCAGTTCTTC.

This clonotype has at least ten counts. The J gene is TRBJ2-1, the V gene TRBV25-1, with a possible D match to TRBD1 (5 bases). This CDR3 has 15 residues. The germline gives CDR1 MGHDK, CDR2 SYGVNS. V was shortened by 1 base and J by 8 bases, with 15 bases between the two germline ends. The CDR3 bases are TGTGCCAGCAGTGAATCCCTTGGCAGGGCACATGAGCAGTTCTTC. Translated, it gives CASSESLGRAHEQFF.

This chain links TRBV11-2 with TRBJ1-5; D is possibly TRBD1 (5 bases). This CDR3 comprises 14 residues. The germline V gene has CDR1 SGHAT and CDR2 FQNNGV. The V end was cut by 8 bases, the J end by 4 bases, with 15 bases between. This CDR3 is CASSGGRKNQPQHF. The CDR3 DNA reads as TGTGCCAGCTCCGGGGGGAGGAAAAATCAGCCCCAGCATTTT.

The V and J genes are TRBV30 and TRBJ1-5, with D possibly matching TRBD1 (5 bases). The germline V gene encodes CDR1 GTSNPN and CDR2 SVGIG (reference sequence). Deletions cut 0 bases from V and 3 bases from J, with 12 bases between. This CDR3 is built from 15 residues. The CDR3: CAWSVRGGFNQPQHF. The CDR3 region has the DNA TGTGCCTGGAGTGTCCGGGGCGGATTCAATCAGCCCCAGCATTTT.

On this clonotype: Its ends do not fully match the called genes, so a read error is possible. The chain couples TRBV12-3 or TRBV12-4 to TRBJ2-7; TRBD2 matches 7 bases. CDR3 length: 11 residues. The CDR3 region has the DNA TGTGGCAGCAGTTTACGTCAGCGGGGAACCTTC. Translated, it gives CGSSLRQRGTF.

This clonotype was observed many times. The chain links TRBV29-1 to TRBJ1-2; D might be TRBD1 (6 bases). This CDR3 has 14 amino acids. The germline gives CDR1 SQVTM, CDR2 ANQGSEA. Trimming shortened V by 0 bases and J by 2 bases, and 10 bases separated the two germline ends. CDR3 nucleotides: TGCAGCGTTGAAGATCCCGGACAGAACTATGGCTACACCTTC. It codes for CSVEDPGQNYGYTF.

The chain carries TRBV20-1 and TRBJ2-5; TRBD2 aligns across 7 bases. V gave up 3 bases and J gave up 0 bases; unmatched junction bases: 7. The CDR3 covers 15 residues. CDR1 is DFQATT, CDR2 SNEGSKA, per germline (reference sequence). For the CDR3, the DNA is TGCAGTGCTAGTAATCCTAGCGGCTACCAAGAGACCCAGTACTTC. This sequence encodes CSASNPSGYQETQYF.

This clonotype has only a few counts. The J gene is TRBJ2-1, the V gene TRBV7-9; D may be TRBD1 or TRBD2 (5 bases each). Trimming cost V 2 bases and J 0 bases, with 11 bases left between them. The CDR3 runs to 16 residues. Germline-derived CDR1 and CDR2 are SEHNR and FQNEAQ (reference sequence). This CDR3 is CASSLYGTNSYNEQFF. CDR3 nucleotides: TGTGCCAGCAGCTTATACGGGACCAACTCCTACAATGAGCAGTTCTTC.